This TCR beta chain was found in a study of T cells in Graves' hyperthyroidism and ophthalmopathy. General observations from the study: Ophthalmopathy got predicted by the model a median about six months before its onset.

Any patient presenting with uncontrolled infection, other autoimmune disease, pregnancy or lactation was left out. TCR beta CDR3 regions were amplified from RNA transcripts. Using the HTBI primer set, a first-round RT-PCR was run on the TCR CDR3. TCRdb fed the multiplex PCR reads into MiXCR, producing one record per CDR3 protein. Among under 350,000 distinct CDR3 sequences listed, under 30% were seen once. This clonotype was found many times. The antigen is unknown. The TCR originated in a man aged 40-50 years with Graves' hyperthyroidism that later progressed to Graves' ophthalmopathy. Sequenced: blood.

CDR3 coding DNA: TGTGCCAGCAGCGTAGCGGGCTCTGGGGCCAACGTCCTGACTTTC. Translated, it gives CASSVAGSGANVLTF. The V call is TRBV9, the J call TRBJ2-6; D gene unclear. The CDR3 loop spans 15 amino acids. Germline V gene sequence: CDR1 SGDLS, CDR2 YYNGEE. V dropped 0 bases and J dropped 0 bases, with 4 bases sitting between them. The entire variable domain, with the rest obtained from reference TRBV9 and TRBJ2-6, is as follows: DSGVTQTPKHLITATGQRVTLRCSPRSGDLSVYWYQQSLDQGLQFLIQYYNGEERAKGNILERFSAQQFPDLHSELNLSSLELGDSALYFCASSVAGSGANVLTFGAGSRLTVL.